Shown below are 19 T cell receptor beta chains from a single sample sequenced in a study of cytomegalovirus exposure and HLA in healthy donors. PCR was performed using 60 Vbeta and 13 Jbeta primers. TCRdb's copy holds only in-frame clones and misses some; the assay was immunoSEQ multiplex PCR. This table has about 180,000 clones, roughly 80% appearing once. The sample consisted of PBMCs. These receptors all come from a man aged 40-49 years in good health and CMV-seronegative.

The rearrangement uses TRBV19 and TRBJ2-1, with 7 positions matching TRBD2. The CDR3 is made up of 17 amino acids. Losses at the gene ends were 5 bases for V and 8 bases for J; bases not matched to a gene: 18. Per germline, CDR1 LNHDA and CDR2 SQIVND (reference sequence). The CDR3 spells CASSLWTSGVPRDEQFF. CDR3 in DNA: TGTGCCAGTAGTCTATGGACTAGTGGGGTCCCCCGGGATGAGCAGTTCTTC.

The chain couples TRBV4-2 to TRBJ2-1, with TRBD1 matching 7 bases. This CDR3 is built from 16 residues. The J segment lost 5 bases and the V segment lost 1 base, leaving 8 bases of the junction unmatched. CDR1 and CDR2 (germline): LGHNA, YNFKEQ. DNA for the CDR3: TGTGCCAGCAGCCAAGCCATGCTAACAGGGGACAATGAGCAGTTCTTC. This encodes CASSQAMLTGDNEQFF.

The chain is built from TRBV2 and TRBJ2-4, with 8 bases that match TRBD1. CDR1 and CDR2 (germline): SNHLY, FYNNEI. The length of the CDR3 is 14 residues. After removal of 10 bases from V and 1 base from J, the junction contained 6 bases not matched to a gene. CDR3 nucleotides: TGTGCCACCCAAGGACAGGGCGCCAAAAACATTCAGTACTTC. Translation: CATQGQGAKNIQYF.

The V call is TRBV28, the J call TRBJ1-2, with 10 bases identical to TRBD1. CDR3 size: 16 residues. The V gene end was trimmed by 8 bases and the J gene end by 4 bases; junction bases not matched to a gene: 13. Germline V gene sequence: CDR1 MDHEN, CDR2 SYDVKM. The CDR3 loop reads CASLRQGAGGVYGYTF. CDR3 coding DNA: TGTGCCAGCCTTCGACAGGGGGCCGGTGGTGTCTATGGCTACACCTTC.

This clone has a single count. The chain uses TRBV11-1 and TRBJ2-5; D remains unclear. Germline V gene data show CDR1 as SGHAT and CDR2 as FQDESV (reference sequence). CDR3 length: 14 amino acids. Trimming removed 7 bases at V and 3 bases at J, with 15 bases between. The CDR3 region is CASTMSGFKETQYF. DNA of the CDR3: TGTGCCAGCACCATGTCAGGTTTCAAAGAGACCCAGTACTTC.

CDR3 region: CASSPLGRTGSSYEQYF. CDR3 nucleotides: TGTGCCAGTAGTCCCCTAGGGCGGACAGGTAGCTCCTACGAGCAGTACTTC. This chain joins TRBV19 and TRBJ2-7, with 7 bases matching TRBD1. CDR3 length: 17 residues. J lost 0 bases, V lost 5 bases, and 13 bases had no gene match. Per the germline V gene, CDR1 is LNHDA and CDR2 is SQIVND (reference sequence). The full variable domain, its missing parts supplied by reference TRBV19 and TRBJ2-7, is DGGITQSPKYLFRKEGQNVTLSCEQNLNHDAMYWYRQDPGQGLRLIYYSQIVNDFQKGDIAEGYSVSREKKESFPLTVTSAQKNPTAFYLCASSPLGRTGSSYEQYFGPGTRLTVT.

The chain is built from TRBV10-1 and TRBJ2-7; D uncertain. The CDR3 consists of 11 residues. Deletions cut 8 bases from V and 2 bases from J, with 7 bases between. In germline, CDR1 is WNHNN, CDR2 SYGVQD (reference sequence). CDR3 sequence reads: CASPLPYEQYF. The CDR3 bases are TGCGCCAGCCCCCTACCCTACGAGCAGTACTTC.

V is TRBV4-3 and J is TRBJ2-7, with 9 nucleotides matching TRBD1. The CDR3 spans 15 residues. Germline lookup yields CDR1 LGHNA and CDR2 YSLEER. V lost 5 bases to trimming and J lost 0 bases; unmatched junction nucleotides: 5. CDR3 in amino acids: CASSSGTGSSYEQYF. The CDR3 region has the DNA TGCGCCAGCAGCTCCGGGACAGGGAGCTCCTACGAGCAGTACTTC.

The CDR3 DNA follows: TGTGCCAGCAGCCCCGCGGGGGACGAGCAGTACTTC. It encodes CASSPAGDEQYF. The chain uses TRBV11-2 and TRBJ2-7; 7 nucleotides align to TRBD2. Germline CDR1 and CDR2: SGHAT and FQNNGV. The V gene end was trimmed by 5 bases and the J gene end by 5 bases; junction bases not matched to a gene: 3. The CDR3 has 12 residues.

The chain joins TRBV7-3 to TRBJ2-2; the match to TRBD2 covers 12 bases. Germline CDR1 SGHTA, CDR2 FQGTGA. V shed 5 bases, J shed 4 bases, and the junction held 8 bases outside the gene matches. The CDR3 totals 17 residues. The CDR3 coding sequence is TGTGCCAGCAGCCTGACTAGCGGGAGATGGGGCACCGGGGAGCTGTTTTTT. It codes for CASSLTSGRWGTGELFF.

The chain has TRBV6-1 and TRBJ2-7, with 7 bases matching TRBD2. This CDR3 is built from 15 residues. The V gene end was trimmed by 2 bases and the J gene end by 2 bases; junction bases not matched to a gene: 6. Germline lookup yields CDR1 MNHNS and CDR2 SASEGT. The CDR3 nucleotides read TGTGCCAGCAGTGAAAGAGTGGGAGGGCCCTACGAGCAGTACTTC. It yields the protein CASSERVGGPYEQYF.

The rearrangement joins TRBV7-9 to TRBJ2-1, with 7 positions matching TRBD1. CDR3 length equals 11 residues. Trimming took 5 bases from V and 14 from J; bases not matched to a gene: 6. Germline values: CDR1 SEHNR, CDR2 FQNEAQ (reference sequence). The CDR3 DNA is TGTGCCAGCAGCCAGGGGGAAGTGGAGTTCTTC. It translates to CASSQGEVEFF.

The sample holds a few counts of this clone. The rearrangement joins TRBV5-1 to TRBJ2-5; 9 bases map to TRBD2. This CDR3 is 15 amino acids long. Germline CDR1 reads SGHRS; CDR2 reads YFSETQ. V was pared by 4 bases and J by 3 bases, with 7 bases of the junction left unmatched. The CDR3 reads CASSRVTSGEETQYF. In DNA form, the CDR3 reads TGCGCCAGCAGCCGAGTGACTAGCGGAGAAGAGACCCAGTACTTC. The whole variable domain, remainder taken from reference TRBV5-1 and TRBJ2-5, is KAGVTQTPRYLIKTRGQQVTLSCSPISGHRSVSWYQQTPGQGLQFLFEYFSETQRNKGNFPGRFSGRQFSNSRSEMNVSTLELGDSALYLCASSRVTSGEETQYFGPGTRLLVL.

The rearrangement links TRBV11-2 to TRBJ1-1; D unclear. V lost 7 bases and J 0 bases, leaving 12 bases between the germline ends. There are 14 residues in the CDR3. The germline gives CDR1 SGHAT, CDR2 FQNNGV. The CDR3 protein is CASTYGPLNTEAFF. The CDR3 DNA is TGTGCCAGCACCTATGGGCCTTTGAACACTGAAGCTTTCTTT.

The CDR3 nucleotides are TGTGCCAGCAGCTTGGCCATGGTAAGGGGCCGGAATGAAAAACTGTTTTTT. It codes for CASSLAMVRGRNEKLFF. The gene calls are TRBV5-5 and TRBJ1-4, with a tentative D call TRBD1 (5 bases). V was pared by 0 bases and J by 5 bases, with 17 bases between. This CDR3 contains 17 residues. Germline CDR1 SGHKS, CDR2 YYEKEE (reference sequence).

The chain combines TRBV28 with TRBJ1-1, with 7 bases fitting TRBD1. The V gene end was trimmed by 7 bases and the J gene end by 5 bases; junction bases not matched to a gene: 16. CDR3 size: 16 residues. Germline V gene lookup returns CDR1 MDHEN and CDR2 SYDVKM. The CDR3 DNA reads as TGTGCCAGCATAGGGGGTGGGGGGAACAGGGGAACTGAAGCTTTCTTT. Residues: CASIGGGGNRGTEAFF.

The J gene is TRBJ2-2, the V gene TRBV6-5, with 9 bases aligning to TRBD1. The germline V gene has CDR1 MNHEY and CDR2 SVGAGI. Germline trimming cut 7 bases from V and 7 bases from J; bases unmatched to any gene: 7. The CDR3 has 14 residues. The CDR3 reads CASKRTGVGGELFF. Here the CDR3 DNA reads TGTGCCAGCAAGAGGACAGGGGTCGGCGGGGAGCTGTTTTTT.

This rearrangement joins TRBV30 to TRBJ1-5, with D tentatively TRBD1 (6 bases). Trimming pared 1 base from V and 7 bases from J, leaving 8 bases between. Looked up from germline, CDR1 is GTSNPN and CDR2 is SVGIG (reference sequence). This CDR3 region has 12 residues. The CDR3 DNA reads TGTGCCTGGAGTGCAGACAGGCAGCCCCAGCATTTT. Translated, it gives CAWSADRQPQHF.

This chain links TRBV25-1 with TRBJ2-2, with TRBD1 matching over 7 bases. V was clipped by 6 bases and J by 2 bases; unmatched bases: 3. The CDR3 runs 14 residues. Looked up from germline, CDR1 is MGHDK and CDR2 is SYGVNS. As DNA, the CDR3 is TGTGCCAGCAGAAGACAGGGCAACACCGGGGAGCTGTTTTTT. Translation gives CASRRQGNTGELFF.